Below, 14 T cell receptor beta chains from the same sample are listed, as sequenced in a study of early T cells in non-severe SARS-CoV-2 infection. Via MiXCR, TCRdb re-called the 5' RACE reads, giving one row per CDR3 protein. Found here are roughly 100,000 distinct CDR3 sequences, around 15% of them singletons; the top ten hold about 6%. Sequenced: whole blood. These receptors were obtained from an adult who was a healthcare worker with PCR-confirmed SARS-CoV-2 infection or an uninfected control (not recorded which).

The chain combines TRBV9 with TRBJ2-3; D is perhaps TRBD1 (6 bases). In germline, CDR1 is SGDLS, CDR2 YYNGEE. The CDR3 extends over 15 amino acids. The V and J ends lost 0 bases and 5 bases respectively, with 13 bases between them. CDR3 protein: CASSVERGMVDTQYF. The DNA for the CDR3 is TGTGCCAGCAGCGTAGAGAGGGGGATGGTAGATACGCAGTATTTT.

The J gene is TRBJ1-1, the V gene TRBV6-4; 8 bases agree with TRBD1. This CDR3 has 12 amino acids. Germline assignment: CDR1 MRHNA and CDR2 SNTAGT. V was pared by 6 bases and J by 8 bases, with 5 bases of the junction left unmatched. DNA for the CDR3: TGTGCCAGCAGCTATACAGGGGGAGAAGCTTTCTTT. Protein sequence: CASSYTGGEAFF.

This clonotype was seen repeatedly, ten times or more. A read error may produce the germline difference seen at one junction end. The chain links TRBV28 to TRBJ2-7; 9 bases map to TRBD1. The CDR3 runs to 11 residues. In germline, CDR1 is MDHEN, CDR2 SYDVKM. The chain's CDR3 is CASSYTRDRVF. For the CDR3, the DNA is TGTGCCAGCAGTTACACCCGGGACAGGGTTTTC.

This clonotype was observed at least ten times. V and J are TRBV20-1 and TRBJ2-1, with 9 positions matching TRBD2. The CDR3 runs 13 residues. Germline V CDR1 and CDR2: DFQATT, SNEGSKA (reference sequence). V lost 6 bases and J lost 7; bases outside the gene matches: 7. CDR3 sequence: CSASGTSINEQFF. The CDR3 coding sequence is TGCAGTGCATCCGGGACTAGCATTAATGAGCAGTTCTTC.

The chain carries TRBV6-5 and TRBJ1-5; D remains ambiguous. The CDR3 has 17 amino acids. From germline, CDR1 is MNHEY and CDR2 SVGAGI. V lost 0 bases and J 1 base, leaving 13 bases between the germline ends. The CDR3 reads CASSYSRARSSNQPQHF. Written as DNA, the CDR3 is TGTGCCAGCAGTTACTCGAGGGCCAGGTCGAGCAATCAGCCCCAGCATTTT.

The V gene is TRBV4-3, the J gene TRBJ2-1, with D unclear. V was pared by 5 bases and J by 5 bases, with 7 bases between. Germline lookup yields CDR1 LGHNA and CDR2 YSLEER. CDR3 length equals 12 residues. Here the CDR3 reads CASSYEDNEQFF. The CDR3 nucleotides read TGCGCCAGCAGCTACGAGGACAATGAGCAGTTCTTC.

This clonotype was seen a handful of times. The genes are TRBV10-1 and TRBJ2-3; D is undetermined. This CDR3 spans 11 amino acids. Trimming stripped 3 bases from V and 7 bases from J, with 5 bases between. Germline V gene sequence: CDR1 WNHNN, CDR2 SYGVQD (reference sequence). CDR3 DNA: TGCGCCAGCAGTGAATGGAATACGCAGTATTTT. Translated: CASSEWNTQYF.

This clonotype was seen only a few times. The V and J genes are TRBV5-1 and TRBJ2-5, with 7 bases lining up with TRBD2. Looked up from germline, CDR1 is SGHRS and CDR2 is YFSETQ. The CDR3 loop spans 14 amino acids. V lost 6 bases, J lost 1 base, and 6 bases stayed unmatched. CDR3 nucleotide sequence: TGCGCCAGCAACCCGGGGGGTATCCAAGAGACCCAGTACTTC. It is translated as CASNPGGIQETQYF.

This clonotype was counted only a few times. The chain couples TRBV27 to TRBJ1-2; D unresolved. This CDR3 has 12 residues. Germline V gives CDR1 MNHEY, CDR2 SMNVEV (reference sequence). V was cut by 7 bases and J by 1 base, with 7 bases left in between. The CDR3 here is CASKQSNYGYTF. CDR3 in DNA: TGTGCCAGCAAGCAGAGTAACTATGGCTACACCTTC.

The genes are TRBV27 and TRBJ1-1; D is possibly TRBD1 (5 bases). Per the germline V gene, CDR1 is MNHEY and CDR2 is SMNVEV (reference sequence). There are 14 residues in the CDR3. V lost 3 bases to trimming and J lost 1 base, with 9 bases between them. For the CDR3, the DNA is TGTGCCAGCAGTTTCGATGGGGGGAACACTGAAGCTTTCTTT. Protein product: CASSFDGGNTEAFF.

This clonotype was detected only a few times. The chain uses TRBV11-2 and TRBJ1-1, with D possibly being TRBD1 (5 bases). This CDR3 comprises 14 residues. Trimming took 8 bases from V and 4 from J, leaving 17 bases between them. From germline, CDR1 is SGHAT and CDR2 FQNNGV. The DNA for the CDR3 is TGTGCCAGCTGTGGAGGGGCTATCGGCACTGAAGCTTTCTTT. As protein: CASCGGAIGTEAFF.

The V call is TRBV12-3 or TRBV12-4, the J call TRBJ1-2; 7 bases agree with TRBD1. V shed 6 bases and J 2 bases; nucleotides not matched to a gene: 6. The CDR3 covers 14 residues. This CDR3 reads CASRPTGLNYGYTF. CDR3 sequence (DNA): TGTGCCAGCAGACCGACAGGGCTCAACTATGGCTACACCTTC.

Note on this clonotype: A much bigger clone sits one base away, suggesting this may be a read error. The CDR3 spells CASSPAPGANGHTF. The CDR3 DNA follows: TGCGCCAGCAGCCCGGCGCCAGGGGCGAATGGCCACACCTTC. The rearrangement joins TRBV5-1 to TRBJ1-2, with D perhaps TRBD1 (6 bases). This CDR3 has 14 amino acids. Germline CDR1 reads SGHRS; CDR2 reads YFSETQ.

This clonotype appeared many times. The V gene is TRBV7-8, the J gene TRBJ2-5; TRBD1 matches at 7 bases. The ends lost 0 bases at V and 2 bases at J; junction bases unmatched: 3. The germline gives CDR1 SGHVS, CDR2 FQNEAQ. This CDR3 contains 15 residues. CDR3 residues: CASSLALTGQETQYF. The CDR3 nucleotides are TGTGCCAGCAGCTTAGCATTGACAGGGCAAGAGACCCAGTACTTC.